One sample yielded the 8 T cell receptor beta chains listed below, sequenced in a study of blood T cell repertoires in COVID-19. Repertoires were generated with immunoSEQ multiplex PCR, while TCRdb's copy carries only in-frame clones and drops some. The sample shows over 60,000 clones, roughly 84% of them seen only once. Sequences were obtained from peripheral blood. Source of these receptors: an older man with active or convalescent COVID-19.

The V call is TRBV11-2, the J call TRBJ2-5; 8 positions match TRBD2. This CDR3 has 16 residues. Trimming at V came to 0 bases and at J to 6 bases, leaving 9 bases not matched to a gene. CDR1 and CDR2 (germline): SGHAT, FQNNGV. The CDR3 sequence: CASSLDLASGSKTQYF. In DNA, the CDR3 is TGTGCCAGCAGCTTAGATCTGGCAAGCGGGAGCAAGACCCAGTACTTC.

This clone was picked up one time. This chain joins TRBV30 and TRBJ1-6; tentatively, D is TRBD1 (5 bases). Germline lookup yields CDR1 GTSNPN and CDR2 SVGIG (reference sequence). Between the trimmed V and J ends, which lost 5 bases and 8 bases, there was a span of 13 bases. The CDR3 extends over 13 amino acids. In nucleotides, the CDR3 is TGTGCCTGGGGGGTGGACATGGATTCACCCCTCCACTTT. It yields the protein CAWGVDMDSPLHF. The whole variable domain, remainder taken from reference TRBV30 and TRBJ1-6, is SQTIHQWPATLVQPVGSPLSLECTVEGTSNPNLYWYRQAAGRGLQLLFYSVGIGQISSEVPQNLSASRPQDRQFILSSKKLLLSDSGFYLCAWGVDMDSPLHFGNGTRLTVT.

The chain joins TRBV19 to TRBJ1-2, with D possibly being TRBD1 (5 bases). Germline CDR1 LNHDA, CDR2 SQIVND (reference sequence). V was cut by 3 bases and J by 5 bases, with 19 bases left in between. This CDR3 has 16 residues. The CDR3 DNA reads as TGTGCCAGTAGTATGGCCAGGGCCTCCGAAGTGTATGGCTACACCTTC. Its translation: CASSMARASEVYGYTF.

This chain links TRBV5-6 with TRBJ2-4; 9 bases are shared with TRBD1. The J segment lost 1 base and the V segment lost 6 bases, leaving 5 bases of the junction unmatched. The germline CDR1 and CDR2 sequences are SGHDT and YYEEEE. The CDR3 consists of 15 residues. This CDR3 reads CASNTGGSAKNIQYF. The CDR3 DNA reads TGTGCCAGCAACACAGGGGGCTCCGCCAAAAACATTCAGTACTTC.

The chain is built from TRBV19 and TRBJ1-5, with TRBD1 as a possible D gene (6 bases). The CDR3 runs to 14 residues. Germline loops: CDR1 LNHDA, CDR2 SQIVND (reference sequence). V lost 3 bases to trimming and J lost 4 bases, with 10 bases between them. CDR3 nucleotide sequence: TGTGCCAGTAGTATCGGCCAGGGGAATCAGCCCCAGCATTTT. It translates to CASSIGQGNQPQHF.

For the CDR3, the DNA is TGTGCCAGCAGCCCCGGGACAGCTCCTAAAGGCTACACCTTC. Protein product: CASSPGTAPKGYTF. The chain joins TRBV28 to TRBJ1-2; 7 bases are a match to TRBD1. The J segment lost 8 bases and the V segment lost 6 bases, leaving 12 bases of the junction unmatched. There are 14 residues in the CDR3. Germline assignment: CDR1 MDHEN and CDR2 SYDVKM.

The CDR3 spells CASSQVRDSPLHF. Written as DNA, the CDR3 is TGTGCCAGCAGCCAAGTCCGGGATTCACCCCTCCACTTT. The gene calls are TRBV11-3 and TRBJ1-6, with D uncertain. V lost 5 bases and J 8 bases, leaving 10 bases between the germline ends. This CDR3 region has 13 residues. CDR1 is SGHNT and CDR2 is YENEEA in the germline V gene.

The chain uses TRBV6-5 and TRBJ1-2, with 9 bases identical to TRBD1. Germline assignment: CDR1 MNHEY and CDR2 SVGAGI. This CDR3 comprises 16 residues. With 4 bases clipped from V and 8 bases from J, the junction kept 14 bases outside the gene matches. CDR3 bases: TGTGCCAGCAGTTTTACCGGGACAGGGAATTTCGAAGGCTACACCTTC. Its translation: CASSFTGTGNFEGYTF.